This T cell receptor (beta chain) was documented in a study of blood T cell repertoires in COVID-19. The overall study: Donors in the United States, Italy and Spain gave samples during acute or convalescent COVID-19.

Sequencing was performed with immunoSEQ multiplex PCR; in TCRdb, only in-frame clones are kept and a portion is missing. The sample holds roughly 170,000 clones, under 85% seen once. Sequenced input: PBMCs or T cells enriched from blood (not recorded which). The origin of this receptor is a man aged 45 to 65 who had recovered from COVID-19.

The chain's CDR3 is CASSPGAGALDEQFF. The CDR3 nucleotides read TGTGCCAGCTCACCAGGGGCGGGGGCCCTGGATGAGCAGTTCTTC. The V gene is TRBV18, the J gene TRBJ2-1; maybe TRBD2 (7 bases). Germline assignment: CDR1 KGHSH and CDR2 LQKENI. Trimming cost V 2 bases and J 8 bases, with 16 bases left between them. There are 15 residues in the CDR3.